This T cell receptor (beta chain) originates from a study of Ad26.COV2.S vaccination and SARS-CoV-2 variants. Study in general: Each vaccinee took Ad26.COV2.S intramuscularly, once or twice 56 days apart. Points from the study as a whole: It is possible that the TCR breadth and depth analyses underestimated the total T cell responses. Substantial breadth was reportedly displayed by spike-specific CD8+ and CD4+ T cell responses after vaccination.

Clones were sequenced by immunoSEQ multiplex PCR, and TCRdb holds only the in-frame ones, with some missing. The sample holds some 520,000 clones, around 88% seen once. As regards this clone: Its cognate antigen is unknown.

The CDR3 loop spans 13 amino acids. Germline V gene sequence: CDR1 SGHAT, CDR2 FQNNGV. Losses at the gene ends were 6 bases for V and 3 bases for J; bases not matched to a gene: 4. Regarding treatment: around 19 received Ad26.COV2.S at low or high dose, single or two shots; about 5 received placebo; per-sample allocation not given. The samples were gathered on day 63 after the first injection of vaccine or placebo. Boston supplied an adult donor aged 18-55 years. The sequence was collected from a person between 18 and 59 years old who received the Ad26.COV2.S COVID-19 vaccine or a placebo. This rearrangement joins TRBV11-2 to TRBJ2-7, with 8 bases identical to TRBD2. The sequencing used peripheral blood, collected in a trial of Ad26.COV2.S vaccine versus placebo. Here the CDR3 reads CASSPGTSYEQYF. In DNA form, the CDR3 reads TGTGCCAGCAGTCCCGGGACTAGCTACGAGCAGTACTTC.